The entry that follows covers one TCR beta chain sequence. The antigen it binds to is not known. No per-base quality is available; no much larger clone lies one base away. This record comes from a study of OX40 agonist ivuxolimab in advanced cancers. Regarding the study in general: Ivuxolimab was a fully human IgG2 agonistic monoclonal antibody targeting the costimulatory receptor OX40 (CD134). Intravenous ivuxolimab was administered to patients every 2 weeks at six dose levels: 0.01, 0.1, 0.3, 1.5, 3 and 10 mg/kg. Among the approximately 54 dose-escalation patients, around 20 had hepatocellular carcinoma, roughly 15 melanoma, 9 renal cell carcinoma and 9 head and neck cancer. In the dose-escalation cohort, 70% to 85% of patients were male, and the mean age was approximately 60 years with a range of roughly 20 to 85. Patients were allowed to have had prior anti-PD-1, anti-PD-L1 or anti-CTLA-4 therapy, and approximately 41% of the dose-escalation patients had previously received checkpoint inhibitors. Partial responses occurred in three dose-escalation patients, of whom one had hepatocellular carcinoma and two had cutaneous melanoma. Peripheral TCRbeta sequencing aimed to test whether ivuxolimab altered TCR sequence diversity and caused clonal T-cell expansion. The paper covers the monotherapy dose-escalation part of the phase I ivuxolimab trial, which included N ≈ 54 patients.

V is cut by 1 base and J by 7 bases, and the space between the germline ends is 14 bases. Including the terminal cysteine and phenylalanine, the CDR3 comprises 14 residues. Just the 42-base CDR3 DNA is kept, in frame starting at base 1. According to the germline V gene, CDR1 reads SGHTA and CDR2 reads FQGNSA. The trial excluded patients who had a history of autoimmune disease or were on systemic immunosuppression. Peripheral blood for TCR sequencing was drawn from every dose cohort at baseline, at cycle 4 day 1 and at cycle 7 day 1. Samples came from an open-label, multicenter, first-in-human phase I dose-escalation trial of ivuxolimab. Adults with locally advanced or metastatic melanoma, renal cell carcinoma, hepatocellular carcinoma or head and neck squamous cell carcinoma were enrolled in the trial. Before TCR sequencing, CD4+ T cells and CD8+ T cells were sorted from peripheral blood as separate populations.

Study-level results and caveats: At doses of 0.1 to 3.0 mg/kg, clonal expansion of both CD4+ and CD8+ T cells in blood was seen between baseline and week 6. After ivuxolimab, expanded clones were on average more numerous among CD8+ T cells than among CD4+ T cells. The antigen specificity of the peripheral T cells that underwent clonal expansion was not determined. In the 0.1-3.0 mg/kg groups, partial responders were among the patients with the lowest normalized peripheral clonal expansion, particularly in CD8+ T cells. Low levels of normalized T-cell clonal expansion were also shown by some nonresponding patients.

For sequencing of the TCRbeta CDR3 region, genomic DNA was extracted from the sorted cells. The immunoSEQ Assay was used to sequence the TCRbeta CDR3 regions. Here the immuneACCESS table is served through TCRdb, limited to in-frame sequences with V and J called. Missing clones are a known gap in these copies; in checked studies unresolved V genes cover under half, and the rest lacks a known reason. This sample lists tens of thousands of clones; roughly nine tenths were detected once. The ten largest clones add up to around 30% of the sample. The chain was built from TRBV7-2 and TRBJ2-7; too little of a D gene remains to name it. The starting material was CD4+ or CD8+ T cells sorted from blood, obtained in a trial of the OX40 agonist ivuxolimab. The sequence was obtained from an adult with an advanced solid tumor such as melanoma, head and neck, liver or kidney cancer. The sequence in DNA is TGTGCCAGCAGCTTAGGGGGTTTGGTGGAGGAGCAGTACTTC. This encodes CASSLGGLVEEQYF.